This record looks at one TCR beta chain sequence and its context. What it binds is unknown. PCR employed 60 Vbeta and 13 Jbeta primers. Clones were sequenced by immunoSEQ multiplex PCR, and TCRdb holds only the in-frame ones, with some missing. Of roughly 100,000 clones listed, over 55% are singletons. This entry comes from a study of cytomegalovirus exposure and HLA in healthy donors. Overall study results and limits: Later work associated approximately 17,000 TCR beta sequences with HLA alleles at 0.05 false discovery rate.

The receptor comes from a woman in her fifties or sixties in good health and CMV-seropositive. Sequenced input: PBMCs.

CDR3 amino acids: CASSEFGLGLYEQYF. The CDR3 coding sequence is TGTGCCAGCAGTGAATTTGGACTCGGACTTTACGAGCAGTACTTC. V is TRBV2 and J is TRBJ2-7, with D possibly being TRBD2 (5 bases). This CDR3 is built from 15 residues. The V and J ends lost 2 bases and 4 bases respectively, with 15 bases between them. Germline V CDR1 and CDR2: SNHLY, FYNNEI.